This TCR beta chain was recovered during a study of T cell changes during pregnancy in multiple sclerosis. V was pared by 5 bases and J by 1 base, with 8 bases between. CDR1 SEHNR and CDR2 FQNEAQ come from the germline V gene (reference sequence). The CDR3 is 13 amino acids. Measured with immunoSEQ multiplex PCR; TCRdb has only the in-frame clones, and not every one. The data show 85,000 to 100,000 clones, about 92% seen once. The genes are TRBV7-9 and TRBJ1-1; D remains unclear. The sample in question was peripheral blood, obtained in the first trimester of pregnancy. The clonotype originates from a female donor with multiple sclerosis, enrolled in a pregnancy study. The CDR3 DNA reads TGTGCCAGCAGCCCCAACACGAACACTGAAGCTTTCTTT. Translation: CASSPNTNTEAFF.